The sequence of this TCR beta chain was determined in a study of blood T cells in healthy people across ages. The V gene's germline CDR1 is SGHDN and CDR2 FVKESK. CDR3 length: 15 amino acids. V lost 0 bases, J lost 8 bases, and 17 bases lay in between. Then a second PCR, running roughly 7 to 11 cycles, was carried out with a sample-barcoded 5' primer and a J-beta primer mix. MiXCR, run by TCRdb on the 5' RACE reads, gives a single entry per CDR3 protein. The sample consists of fewer than 1 million distinct CDR3 sequences, under 45% of them appearing once. In this sample, this clonotype turned up many times. Each donor supplied 7.5 to 10 milliliters of peripheral blood. Total RNA amounts of at least 5 micrograms were extracted per sample.

Sequencing was performed on blood. This TCR was recovered from a man aged 60 to 75 in good health. The genes are TRBV14 and TRBJ2-7; D perhaps matches TRBD1 (6 bases). The CDR3 DNA reads TGTGCCAGCAGCCAAGATGTGTTAAGACAGGCAAAGCAGTACTTC. Amino acid sequence: CASSQDVLRQAKQYF.